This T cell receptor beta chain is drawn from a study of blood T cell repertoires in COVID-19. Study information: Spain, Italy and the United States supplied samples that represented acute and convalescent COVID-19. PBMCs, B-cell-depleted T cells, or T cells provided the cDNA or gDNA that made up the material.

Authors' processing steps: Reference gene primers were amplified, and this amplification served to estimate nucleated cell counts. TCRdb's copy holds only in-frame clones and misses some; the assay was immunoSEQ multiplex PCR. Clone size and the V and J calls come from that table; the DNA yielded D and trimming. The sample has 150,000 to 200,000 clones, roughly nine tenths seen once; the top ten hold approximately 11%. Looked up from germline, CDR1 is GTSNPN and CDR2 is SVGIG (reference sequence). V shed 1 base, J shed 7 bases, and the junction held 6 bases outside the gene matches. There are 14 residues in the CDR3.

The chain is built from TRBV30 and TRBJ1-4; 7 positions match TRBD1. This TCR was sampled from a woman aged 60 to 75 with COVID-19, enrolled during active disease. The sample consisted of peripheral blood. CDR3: CAWSAGQGVEKLFF. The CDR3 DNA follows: TGTGCCTGGAGTGCTGGGCAGGGGGTTGAAAAACTGTTTTTT.